This T cell receptor (beta chain) was recovered during a study of regulatory T cells in long-lasting Graves disease (dated by TCRdb to the early 2020s). In the study overall: To count as having persistent Graves' disease, a patient had to have received antithyroid drug treatment for over 5 years with TSH receptor autoantibodies remaining persistently positive. This study used TCR sequencing and RNA sequencing of peripheral blood to compare persistent Graves' disease patients against newly diagnosed Graves' disease patients. Persistent Graves' disease patients in the clinical cohort had taken antithyroid drugs for roughly ten years on average. A total of some 33 samples were covered by TCR sequencing, comprising around 13 persistent and some 20 newly diagnosed Graves' disease patients. The study took place in China and was registered as a clinical trial.

What the research found in general, with its limitations: Peripheral blood alone was examined, since thyroid tissue, which constituted the primary lesion, could not be accessed. TRBV28, TRBJ1-2 and TRBJ2-5 were preferentially used in persistent disease, while TRBV20-1 and TRBJ2-1 were favored in newly diagnosed disease. Sequencing and analysis were restricted to the TCR beta chain. The authors acknowledged the small sample size as a limitation that may reduce accuracy. Patients with persistent disease shared more public clonotypes (around 2,500) than newly diagnosed patients did (around 930). Compared with newly diagnosed patients, persistent Graves' disease patients had lower TCR Shannon entropy and fewer highly expanded clones, which suggests clonal expansion.

The intended sense of this specimen's time point label: persistent/refractory GD, antithyroid drugs over 5 years with positive TRAb. RNA was extracted from PBMCs in TRIzol for both TCR sequencing and RNA sequencing. Graves' disease was diagnosed according to American Thyroid Association guidelines. Recruitment of patients was carried out at an endocrinology department in Xi'an, China. Each patient gave roughly 10 milliliters of peripheral blood, collected in an EDTA anticoagulant tube. Ficoll Paque Plus density gradient separation was used to isolate PBMCs, and no further T cell sorting was done. An Agilent 2100 Bioanalyzer and agarose gel were used to assess RNA quality, and a NanoDrop 2000 was used to measure RNA concentration. Note on this clonotype: Its antigen target is currently unknown. There are no base qualities to consult, and no much larger clone falls within one base.

The library was built by means of multiplex PCR. The listed sequencing device is Illumina HiSeq 4000. CDR3 regions were amplified by Arm-PCR with iRepertoire HTBI primers to construct TCR beta libraries. PCR products were gel purified before sequencing. The published analysis was carried out like this. Gene usage analysis of CDR3 amino acid clonotypes relied on the approximately 60 TRBV and about 15 TRBJ segments identified across samples. COPE and FqMerger were used to merge filtered high-quality paired reads into contigs. Contigs were aligned with BLAST to IMGT TRBV, TRBD and TRBJ reference genes, and CDR3 was defined per IMGT. Clonotypes above 0.1% frequency were classified as highly expanded clones. Repertoire diversity was measured by Shannon entropy, and V-J evenness by the Gini coefficient. A clonotype found in more than one individual was treated as public. TCRdb redid the processing of the public reads, applying fastp at Q25 and MiXCR, and retained in-frame beta chains. For every CDR3 protein sequence, its rows merge into one entry that carries the most common genes and DNA. TCRdb assigned the V and J calls; the authors' analysis was not used. Counted in this sample were hundreds of thousands of distinct CDR3 sequences; about 19% of them appeared once. Less than 30% of the sample rests with the top ten.

From the germline V gene, CDR1 is SNHLY and CDR2 is FYNNEI. Deletion took 6 bases off V and 4 bases off J, with a span of 12 bases between the germline ends. Taken from cysteine to phenylalanine, the CDR3 has 14 residues. This entry keeps only the CDR3 DNA: 42 bases, framed from base 1. The chain is assembled from TRBV2 and TRBJ2-2; TRBD2 is a weak D gene call, 6 bases matching. Source: peripheral blood mononuclear cells (PBMCs), taken when the disease was refractory, from a patient treated with antithyroid drugs. This receptor was taken from a female donor with Graves disease. The nucleotide sequence reads TGTGCCAGCAGGGAGGGCTCCGCCACCGGGGAGCTGTTTTTT. Translated, it reads CASREGSATGELFF.